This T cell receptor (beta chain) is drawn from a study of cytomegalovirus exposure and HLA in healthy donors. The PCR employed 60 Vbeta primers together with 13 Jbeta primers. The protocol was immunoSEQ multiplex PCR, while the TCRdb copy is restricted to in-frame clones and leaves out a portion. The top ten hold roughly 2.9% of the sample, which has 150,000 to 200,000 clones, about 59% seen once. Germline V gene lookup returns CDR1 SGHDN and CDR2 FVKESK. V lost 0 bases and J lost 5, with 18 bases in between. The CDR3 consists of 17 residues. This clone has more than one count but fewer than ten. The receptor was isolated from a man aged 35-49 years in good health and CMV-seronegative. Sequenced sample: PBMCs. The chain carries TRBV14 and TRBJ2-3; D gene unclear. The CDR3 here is CASSQEVLPGPRDTQYF. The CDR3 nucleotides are TGTGCCAGCAGCCAAGAGGTGTTGCCAGGCCCCCGAGATACGCAGTATTTT.